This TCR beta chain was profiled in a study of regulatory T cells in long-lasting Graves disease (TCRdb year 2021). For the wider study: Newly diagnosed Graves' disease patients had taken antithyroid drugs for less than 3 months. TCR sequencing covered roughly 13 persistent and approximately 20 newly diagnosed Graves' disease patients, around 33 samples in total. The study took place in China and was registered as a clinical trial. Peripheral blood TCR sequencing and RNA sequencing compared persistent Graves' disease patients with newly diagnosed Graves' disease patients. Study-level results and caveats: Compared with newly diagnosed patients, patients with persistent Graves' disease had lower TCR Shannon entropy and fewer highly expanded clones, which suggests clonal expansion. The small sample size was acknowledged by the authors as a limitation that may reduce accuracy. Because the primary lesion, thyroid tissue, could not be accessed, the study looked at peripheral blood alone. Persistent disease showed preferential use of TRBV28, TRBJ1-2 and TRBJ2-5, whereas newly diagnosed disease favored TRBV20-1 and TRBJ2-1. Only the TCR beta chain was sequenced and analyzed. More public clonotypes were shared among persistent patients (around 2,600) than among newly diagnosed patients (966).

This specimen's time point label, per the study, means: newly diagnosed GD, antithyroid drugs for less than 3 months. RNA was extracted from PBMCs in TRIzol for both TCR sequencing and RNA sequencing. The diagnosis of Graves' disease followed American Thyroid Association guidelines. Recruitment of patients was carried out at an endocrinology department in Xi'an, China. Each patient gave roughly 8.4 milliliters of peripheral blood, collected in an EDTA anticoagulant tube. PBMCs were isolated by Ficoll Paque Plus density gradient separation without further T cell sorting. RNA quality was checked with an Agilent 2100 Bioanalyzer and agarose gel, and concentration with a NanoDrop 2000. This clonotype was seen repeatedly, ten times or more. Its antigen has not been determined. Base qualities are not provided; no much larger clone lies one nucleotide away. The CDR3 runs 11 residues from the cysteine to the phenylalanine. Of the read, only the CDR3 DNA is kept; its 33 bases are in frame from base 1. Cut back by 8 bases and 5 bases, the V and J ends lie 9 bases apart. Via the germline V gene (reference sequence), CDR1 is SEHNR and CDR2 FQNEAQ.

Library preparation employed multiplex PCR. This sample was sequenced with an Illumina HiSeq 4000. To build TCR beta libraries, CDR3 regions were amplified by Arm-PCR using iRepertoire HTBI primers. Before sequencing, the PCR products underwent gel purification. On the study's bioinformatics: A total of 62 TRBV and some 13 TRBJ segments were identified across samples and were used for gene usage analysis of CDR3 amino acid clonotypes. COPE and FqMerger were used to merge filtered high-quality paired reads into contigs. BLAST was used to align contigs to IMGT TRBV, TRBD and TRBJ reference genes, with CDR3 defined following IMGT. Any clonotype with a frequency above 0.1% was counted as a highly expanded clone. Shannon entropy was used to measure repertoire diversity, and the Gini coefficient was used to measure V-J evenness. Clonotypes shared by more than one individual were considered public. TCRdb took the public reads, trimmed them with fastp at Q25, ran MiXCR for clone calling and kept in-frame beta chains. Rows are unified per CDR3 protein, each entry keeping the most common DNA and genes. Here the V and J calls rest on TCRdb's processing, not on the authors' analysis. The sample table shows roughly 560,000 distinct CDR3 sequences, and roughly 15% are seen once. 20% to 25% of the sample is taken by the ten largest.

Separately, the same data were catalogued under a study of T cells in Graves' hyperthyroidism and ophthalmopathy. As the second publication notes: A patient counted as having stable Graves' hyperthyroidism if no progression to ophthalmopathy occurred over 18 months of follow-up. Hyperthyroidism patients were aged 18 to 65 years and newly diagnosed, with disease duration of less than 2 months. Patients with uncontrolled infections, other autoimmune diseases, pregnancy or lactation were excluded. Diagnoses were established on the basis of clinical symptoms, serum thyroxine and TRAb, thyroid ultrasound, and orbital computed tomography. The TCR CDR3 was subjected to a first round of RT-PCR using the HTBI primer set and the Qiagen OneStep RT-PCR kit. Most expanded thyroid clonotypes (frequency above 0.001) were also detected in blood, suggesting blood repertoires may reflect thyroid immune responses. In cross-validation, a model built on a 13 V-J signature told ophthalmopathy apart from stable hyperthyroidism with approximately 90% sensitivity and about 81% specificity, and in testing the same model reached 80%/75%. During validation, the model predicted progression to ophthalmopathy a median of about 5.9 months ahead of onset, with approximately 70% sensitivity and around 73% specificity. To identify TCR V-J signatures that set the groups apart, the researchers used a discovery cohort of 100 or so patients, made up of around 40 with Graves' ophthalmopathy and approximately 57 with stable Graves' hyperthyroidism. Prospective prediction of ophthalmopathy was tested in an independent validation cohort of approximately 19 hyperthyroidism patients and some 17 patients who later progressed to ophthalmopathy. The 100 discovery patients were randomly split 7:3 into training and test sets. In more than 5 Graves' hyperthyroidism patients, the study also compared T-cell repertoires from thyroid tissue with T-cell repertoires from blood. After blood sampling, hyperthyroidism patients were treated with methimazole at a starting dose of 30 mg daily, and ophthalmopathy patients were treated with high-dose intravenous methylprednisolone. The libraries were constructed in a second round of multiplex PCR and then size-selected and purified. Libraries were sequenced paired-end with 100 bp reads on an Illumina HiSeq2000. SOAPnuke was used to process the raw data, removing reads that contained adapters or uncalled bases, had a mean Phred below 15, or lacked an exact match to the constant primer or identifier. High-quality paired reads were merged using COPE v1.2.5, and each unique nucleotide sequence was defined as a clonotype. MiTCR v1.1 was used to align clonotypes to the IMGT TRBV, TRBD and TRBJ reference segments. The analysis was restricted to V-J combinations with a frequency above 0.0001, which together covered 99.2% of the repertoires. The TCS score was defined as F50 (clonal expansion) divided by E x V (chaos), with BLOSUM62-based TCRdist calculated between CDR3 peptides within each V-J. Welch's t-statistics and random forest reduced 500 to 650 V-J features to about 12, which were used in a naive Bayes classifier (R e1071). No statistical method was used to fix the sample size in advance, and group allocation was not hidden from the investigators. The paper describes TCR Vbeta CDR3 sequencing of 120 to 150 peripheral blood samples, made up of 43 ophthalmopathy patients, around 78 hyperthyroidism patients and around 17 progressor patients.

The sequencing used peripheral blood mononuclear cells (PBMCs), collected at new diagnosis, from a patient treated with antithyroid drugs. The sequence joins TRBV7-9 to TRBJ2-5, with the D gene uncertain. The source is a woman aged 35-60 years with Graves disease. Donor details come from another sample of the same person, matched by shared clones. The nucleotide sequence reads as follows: TGTGCCAGCGCGAGCAAGGAGACCCAGTACTTC. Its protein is CASASKETQYF. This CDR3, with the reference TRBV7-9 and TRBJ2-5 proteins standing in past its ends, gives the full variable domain DTGVSQNPRHKITKRGQNVTFRCDPISEHNRLYWYRQTLGQGPEFLTYFQNEAQLEKSRLLSDRFSAERPKGSFSTLEIQRTEQGDSAMYLCASASKETQYFGPGTRLLVL.